Listed below are T cell receptor beta chains from one sample, sequenced in a study of cytomegalovirus exposure and HLA in healthy donors. TCRdb's table, derived via immunoSEQ multiplex PCR, lists solely in-frame clones and lacks some. The sample includes some 140,000 clones, around 80% of them seen just once. Sequenced: PBMCs. The receptors here all came from a man aged 40-49 years in good health and CMV-seropositive. The conserved cysteine and the conserved F or W are not part of the CDR3 here. Each record gives: J gene, V gene, clone size, CDR3 protein. Clone size is shown for a subset of rows, as once, few, many or a class of expanded clone.

J gene: TRBJ1-6; V gene: TRBV6-5; clone size: .; CDR3 protein: ASKIQGEDSPLH
J gene: TRBJ2-7; V gene: TRBV6-1; clone size: .; CDR3 protein: ASRPGGLAYEQY
J gene: TRBJ1-4; V gene: TRBV2; clone size: .; CDR3 protein: ASSLRDGTGNEKLF
J gene: TRBJ1-4; V gene: TRBV16; clone size: .; CDR3 protein: ASSQSTHSGKLF
J gene: TRBJ1-6; V gene: TRBV6-5; clone size: .; CDR3 protein: ASSDRGPNSPLH
J gene: TRBJ1-4; V gene: TRBV5-1; clone size: once; CDR3 protein: ASSFQPGHQTTNEKLF
J gene: TRBJ2-7; V gene: TRBV6-5; clone size: .; CDR3 protein: ASTQGAGTNYEQY
J gene: TRBJ2-1; V gene: TRBV11-3; clone size: .; CDR3 protein: ASSLQIAGVSYNEQF
J gene: TRBJ2-7; V gene: TRBV5-1; clone size: once; CDR3 protein: ASNEQGGINEQY
J gene: TRBJ2-4; V gene: TRBV9; clone size: .; CDR3 protein: ASSVGVVAGVGNIQY
J gene: TRBJ1-4; V gene: TRBV15; clone size: .; CDR3 protein: ATSETGSNEKLF
J gene: TRBJ1-5; V gene: TRBV16; clone size: .; CDR3 protein: ASSQDRADQPQH
J gene: TRBJ2-1; V gene: TRBV28; clone size: .; CDR3 protein: ASSFSSGAYNEQF
J gene: TRBJ1-5; V gene: TRBV10-2; clone size: .; CDR3 protein: ASSEWEASNQPQH
J gene: TRBJ2-6; V gene: TRBV28; clone size: once; CDR3 protein: ASSTRRSGYSSSGANVLT
J gene: TRBJ2-1; V gene: TRBV13; clone size: few; CDR3 protein: ASIEGAAYNEQF
J gene: TRBJ2-7; V gene: TRBV7-7; clone size: .; CDR3 protein: ASSLGVTYEQY
J gene: TRBJ2-1; V gene: TRBV5-1; clone size: .; CDR3 protein: ASSIHTSNEQF
J gene: TRBJ1-1; V gene: TRBV29-1; clone size: .; CDR3 protein: SVEDWGPGRGNTEAF
J gene: TRBJ2-5; V gene: TRBV6-1; clone size: few; CDR3 protein: ASRETLAGMETQY
J gene: TRBJ2-7; V gene: TRBV16; clone size: .; CDR3 protein: ASSPGFSGDTHEQY
J gene: TRBJ2-1; V gene: TRBV2; clone size: few; CDR3 protein: ASRRTGADNEQF
J gene: TRBJ2-5; V gene: TRBV28; clone size: .; CDR3 protein: ASSSPGEKETQY
J gene: TRBJ2-6; V gene: TRBV7-9; clone size: .; CDR3 protein: ASSHRVSGANVLT
J gene: TRBJ2-7; V gene: TRBV5-1; clone size: .; CDR3 protein: ASSFLSTENSYEQY
J gene: TRBJ1-4; V gene: TRBV6-1; clone size: once; CDR3 protein: ASSEIPRGEKLF
J gene: TRBJ2-1; V gene: TRBV9; clone size: .; CDR3 protein: ASSVGGAGLPPYNEQF
J gene: TRBJ2-1; V gene: TRBV28; clone size: few; CDR3 protein: ASSFRVSDNEQF
J gene: TRBJ2-1; V gene: TRBV7-7; clone size: .; CDR3 protein: ASSLLGTGHNEQF
J gene: TRBJ2-5; V gene: TRBV5-5; clone size: once; CDR3 protein: ASSWGVAGGSAETQY
J gene: TRBJ2-7; V gene: TRBV7-2; clone size: .; CDR3 protein: ASSLAVGEYEQY
J gene: TRBJ1-6; V gene: TRBV27; clone size: .; CDR3 protein: ASNRGSSNNSPLH
J gene: TRBJ1-5; V gene: TRBV10-2; clone size: few; CDR3 protein: ASSESVPGGHFSNQPQH
J gene: TRBJ2-3; V gene: TRBV19; clone size: .; CDR3 protein: ASSAPQGEWTDTQY
J gene: TRBJ2-1; V gene: TRBV2; clone size: .; CDR3 protein: ASIISGSSYNEQF
J gene: TRBJ2-5; V gene: TRBV7-3; clone size: once; CDR3 protein: ASSFWGQETQY
J gene: .; V gene: TRBV2; clone size: .; CDR3 protein: ASSETSGSDEQY
J gene: TRBJ1-3; V gene: TRBV5-1; clone size: .; CDR3 protein: ASSWGPRSGGPNTIY